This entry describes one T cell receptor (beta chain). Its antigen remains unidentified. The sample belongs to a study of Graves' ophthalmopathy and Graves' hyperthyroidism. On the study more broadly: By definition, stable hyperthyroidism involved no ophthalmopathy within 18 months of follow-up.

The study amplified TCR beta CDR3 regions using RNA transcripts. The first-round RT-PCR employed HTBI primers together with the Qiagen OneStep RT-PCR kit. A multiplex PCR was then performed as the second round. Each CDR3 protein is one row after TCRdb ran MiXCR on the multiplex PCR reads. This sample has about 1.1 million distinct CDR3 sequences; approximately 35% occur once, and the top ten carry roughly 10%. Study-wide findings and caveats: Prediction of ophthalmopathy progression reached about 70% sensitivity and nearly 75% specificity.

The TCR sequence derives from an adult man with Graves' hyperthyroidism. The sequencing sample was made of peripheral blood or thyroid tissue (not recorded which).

CDR3 in amino acids: CASSNDDRGFGETQYF. In nucleotides, the CDR3 is TGTGCCAGCAGCAACGATGACAGGGGTTTCGGCGAGACCCAGTACTTC. This rearrangement joins TRBV12-3 or TRBV12-4 to TRBJ2-5; 8 positions agree with TRBD1. V dropped 6 bases and J dropped 5; count of bases not matched to a gene: 14. This CDR3 comprises 16 residues.